This T cell receptor beta chain came from a study of T cell changes during pregnancy in multiple sclerosis. The germline V and J ends were trimmed by 0 bases and 3 bases, with 13 bases remaining between them. Per the germline V gene, CDR1 is GTSNPN and CDR2 is SVGIG (reference sequence). The CDR3 length is 15 residues. Clones were sequenced by immunoSEQ multiplex PCR, and TCRdb holds only the in-frame ones, with some missing. Seen here are some 110,000 clones, 85% to 95% observed once, and the top ten hold approximately 1.6%. The V call is TRBV30, the J call TRBJ2-3; a possible D gene is TRBD1 (5 bases). The material was peripheral blood, obtained after pregnancy. The receptor's source is a female donor with multiple sclerosis, enrolled in a pregnancy study. Here the CDR3 DNA reads TGTGCCTGGAGTGTCAGTGCAGGGTCGACAGATACGCAGTATTTT. Encoded protein: CAWSVSAGSTDTQYF.